The 21 T cell receptor beta chains given below trace back to one sample, sequenced in a study of blood T cell repertoires in COVID-19. This table comes from immunoSEQ multiplex PCR, and its TCRdb copy is limited to in-frame clones, with some not included. The sample has roughly 140,000 clones, just under 90% seen once. Material: peripheral blood. Source of these receptors: a woman in her forties with acute or convalescent COVID-19.

Concerning this clone itself: Other DNA sequences in this specimen translate into the identical CDR3. This chain connects TRBV27 to TRBJ2-7; perhaps TRBD2 as D (5 bases). V was shortened by 0 bases and J by 6 bases, with 9 bases between the two germline ends. CDR3 length: 13 residues. Per germline, CDR1 MNHEY and CDR2 SMNVEV (reference sequence). The CDR3 loop is CASSLSLAGEQYF. DNA of the CDR3: TGTGCCAGCAGTTTATCGCTGGCGGGCGAGCAGTACTTC.

V usage is TRBV10-2 and J usage is TRBJ1-1; TRBD1 matches 9 bases. V gave up 6 bases and J gave up 7 bases; unmatched junction bases: 9. Germline CDR1 is WSHSY and CDR2 is SAAADI. The CDR3 is 14 residues long. The CDR3 region has the DNA TGCGCCAGCAGCCCGACAGGGGGAACTCTTGAAGCTTTCTTT. Encoded protein: CASSPTGGTLEAFF.

V is TRBV12-1 and J is TRBJ2-5; TRBD1, the D gene given by the table, was not confirmed from the DNA. TRBV12-1 is listed as a pseudogene. This CDR3 has 14 residues. This CDR3 is CASRDGTGTDTQYF. CDR3 in DNA: TGTGCCAGCAGAGACGGGACAGGGACCGATACCCAGTACTTC.

The chain joins TRBV28 to TRBJ1-3, with D hard to call. Germline loops: CDR1 MDHEN, CDR2 SYDVKM. Trimming shortened V by 5 bases and J by 0 bases, and 14 bases separated the two germline ends. This CDR3 is 16 amino acids long. The CDR3 sequence: CASSTPSGYSGNTIYF. The CDR3 DNA sequence: TGTGCCAGCAGTACCCCGTCAGGCTACTCTGGAAACACCATATATTTT. Using reference TRBV28 and TRBJ1-3 for the parts outside the CDR3, the full variable domain is DVKVTQSSRYLVKRTGEKVFLECVQDMDHENMFWYRQDPGLGLRLIYFSYDVKMKEKGDIPEGYSVSREKKERFSLILESASTNQTSMYLCASSTPSGYSGNTIYFGEGSWLTVV.

The chain combines TRBV9 with TRBJ2-1; TRBD2 agrees at 10 bases. CDR1 is SGDLS, CDR2 YYNGEE, per germline. The V and J ends lost 0 bases and 14 bases, in that order; junction bases with no gene match: 8. The CDR3 spans 14 residues. CDR3 in DNA: TGTGCCAGCAGCGTAGGGGCTAGCGGGAGTCTGGAGTTCTTC. Residues: CASSVGASGSLEFF. The full variable domain, in which reference TRBV9 and TRBJ2-1 provide the parts outside the CDR3, is DSGVTQTPKHLITATGQRVTLRCSPRSGDLSVYWYQQSLDQGLQFLIQYYNGEERAKGNILERFSAQQFPDLHSELNLSSLELGDSALYFCASSVGASGSLEFFGPGTRLTVL.

The chain joins TRBV5-5 to TRBJ2-3; the match to TRBD2 covers 14 bases. The junction had 7 bases not matched to a gene; V was cut back by 2 bases and J by 5 bases. Germline loops: CDR1 SGHKS, CDR2 YYEKEE (reference sequence). CDR3 length: 17 residues. The CDR3 bases are TGTGCCAGCAGCTTAAGACTAGCGGGGGGGCAGGGAGATACGCAGTATTTT. This gives the protein CASSLRLAGGQGDTQYF.

The rearrangement uses TRBV4-3 and TRBJ1-4; tentatively, D is TRBD1 (6 bases). Trimming removed 5 bases from V and 5 bases from J, with 15 bases in between. Per germline, CDR1 LGHNA and CDR2 YSLEER. This CDR3 comprises 15 residues. CDR3 residues: CASSNGGRGNEKLFF. DNA for the CDR3: TGCGCCAGCAGCAACGGGGGGCGCGGGAATGAAAAACTGTTTTTT.

The chain employs TRBV4-1 and TRBJ2-5; TRBD1 matches at 10 bases. CDR1 is MGHRA, CDR2 YSYEKL, per germline. Germline trimming cut 5 bases from V and 3 bases from J; bases unmatched to any gene: 6. The CDR3 consists of 15 residues. CDR3 residues: CASSVDRGLEETQYF. The DNA for the CDR3 is TGCGCCAGCAGCGTTGACAGGGGGCTCGAAGAGACCCAGTACTTC.

The chain uses TRBV2 and TRBJ1-2, with 8 bases that match TRBD1. Trimming removed 4 bases from V and 5 bases from J; junction bases left unmatched: 0. The CDR3 totals 12 residues. Germline V CDR1 and CDR2: SNHLY, FYNNEI. The CDR3 DNA is TGTGCCAGCAGTGGGACAGGGTATGGCTACACCTTC. Protein product: CASSGTGYGYTF.

This clone was recorded a few times. This sample also contains other DNA sequences that code for the same CDR3. The V gene is TRBV30, the J gene TRBJ1-5, with D possibly matching TRBD1 (5 bases). The CDR3 runs to 14 residues. Trimming removed 0 bases at V and 3 bases at J, with 9 bases between. CDR1 and CDR2 (germline): GTSNPN, SVGIG (reference sequence). CDR3 coding DNA: TGTGCCTGGAGTGTCGGGACTCTCAATCAGCCCCAGCATTTT. Encoded protein: CAWSVGTLNQPQHF. Full variable domain (missing parts from reference TRBV30 and TRBJ1-5): SQTIHQWPATLVQPVGSPLSLECTVEGTSNPNLYWYRQAAGRGLQLLFYSVGIGQISSEVPQNLSASRPQDRQFILSSKKLLLSDSGFYLCAWSVGTLNQPQHFGDGTRLSIL.

In its sample, this clone was seen once. CDR3 sequence (DNA): TGCAGCGCCCAACAGGGAGTAGGCTCCTACGAGCAGTACTTC. Protein: CSAQQGVGSYEQYF. This chain links TRBV29-1 with TRBJ2-7, with D possibly matching TRBD1 (6 bases). This CDR3 comprises 14 residues. Germline V gene sequence: CDR1 SQVTM, CDR2 ANQGSEA. V was cut by 7 bases and J by 0 bases, with 16 bases left in between.

This clone has a handful of counts. The chain couples TRBV5-6 to TRBJ2-7; unclear D gene. The germline V and J ends were trimmed by 1 base and 0 bases, with 11 bases remaining between them. Germline assignment: CDR1 SGHDT and CDR2 YYEEEE. This CDR3 comprises 15 residues. The CDR3 region is CASSLRLPSSYEQYF. As DNA, the CDR3 is TGTGCCAGCAGCTTGCGACTTCCGAGCTCCTACGAGCAGTACTTC.

This chain connects TRBV10-3 to TRBJ1-2, with TRBD1 identical over 8 bases. Trimming removed 2 bases from V and 8 bases from J; junction bases left unmatched: 7. Germline loops: CDR1 ENHRY, CDR2 SYGVKD. The CDR3 loop spans 14 amino acids. The chain's CDR3 is CAISEVRGRGGYTF. The CDR3 region has the DNA TGTGCCATCAGTGAGGTCAGGGGGCGAGGGGGCTACACCTTC.

The V and J genes are TRBV7-2 and TRBJ1-1; 8 bases align to TRBD1. Germline lookup yields CDR1 SGHTA and CDR2 FQGNSA. This CDR3 has 14 amino acids. Losses at the gene ends were 6 bases for V and 4 bases for J; bases not matched to a gene: 7. CDR3 region: CASRRSTGGTEAFF. CDR3 DNA: TGTGCCAGCAGGCGGTCTACAGGGGGCACTGAAGCTTTCTTT.

The chain has TRBV25-1 and TRBJ2-7; 12 bases map to TRBD1. The CDR3 contains 14 residues. CDR1 is MGHDK, CDR2 SYGVNS, per germline. V was pared by 4 bases and J by 7 bases, with 5 bases of the junction left unmatched. CDR3 protein: CASSVGQGADEQYF. DNA for the CDR3: TGTGCCAGCAGTGTGGGACAGGGGGCGGATGAGCAGTACTTC.

The V gene is TRBV2, the J gene TRBJ1-1; weak D call: TRBD1 (6 bases). The V and J ends lost 6 bases and 6 bases respectively, with 11 bases between them. Germline assignment: CDR1 SNHLY and CDR2 FYNNEI. The CDR3 consists of 12 residues. The CDR3 protein is CASRTDSAEAFF. CDR3 DNA: TGTGCCAGCAGAACGGACAGTGCTGAAGCTTTCTTT.

The chain links TRBV28 to TRBJ2-3; D may be TRBD2 (6 bases). V lost 7 bases, J lost 5 bases, and 19 bases lay in between. CDR1 and CDR2 (germline): MDHEN, SYDVKM. This CDR3 contains 15 residues. CDR3 sequence reads: CASTANSGSVDTQYF. CDR3 in DNA: TGTGCCAGCACGGCGAATAGCGGAAGCGTAGATACGCAGTATTTT.

This chain connects TRBV11-2 to TRBJ1-2, with D possibly being TRBD1 (6 bases). Trimming took off 7 bases at V and 5 bases at J, with 23 bases between the two ends. Germline loops: CDR1 SGHAT, CDR2 FQNNGV. This CDR3 comprises 16 residues. The CDR3 DNA reads as TGTGCCAGCACCAAATTCGGGGGAGGGGGAAGTTATGGCTACACCTTC. Translation gives CASTKFGGGGSYGYTF.

The V call is TRBV24-1, the J call TRBJ2-5; TRBD2 aligns across 14 bases. Germline CDR1 reads KGHDR; CDR2 reads SFDVKD. V gave up 4 bases and J gave up 2 bases; unmatched junction bases: 5. The CDR3 contains 17 residues. CDR3 nucleotides: TGTGCCACCAGTGAGACTAGCGGGGGGGCCGGGCAAGAGACCCAGTACTTC. Translation: CATSETSGGAGQETQYF.

This clone was detected only once. CDR3 loop: CASSQGRTSSPSNEQFF. Written as DNA, the CDR3 is TGCGCCAGCAGCCAAGGCCGGACTAGCTCACCTAGCAATGAGCAGTTCTTC. The V and J genes are TRBV4-1 and TRBJ2-1; 8 nucleotides match TRBD2. The germline CDR1 and CDR2 sequences are MGHRA and YSYEKL. The V gene end was trimmed by 1 base and the J gene end by 6 bases; junction bases not matched to a gene: 11. This CDR3 contains 17 residues.

This clone has more than one count but fewer than ten. CDR3 in amino acids: CASSYARGDNEKLFF. The CDR3 DNA reads as TGCGCCAGCAGCTACGCCCGGGGGGATAATGAAAAACTGTTTTTT. The chain is built from TRBV4-1 and TRBJ1-4; D may be TRBD1 (5 bases). The V end was cut by 5 bases, the J end by 4 bases, with 14 bases between. CDR3 length: 15 amino acids. Germline V gene lookup returns CDR1 MGHRA and CDR2 YSYEKL.